These T cell receptor beta chains were read from a single sample in a study of cytomegalovirus exposure and HLA in healthy donors. Method: immunoSEQ multiplex PCR; TCRdb's copy keeps in-frame clones and lacks some. The data contain roughly 180,000 clones, around 80% of them seen just once; the ten biggest clones take up about 2.3%. Sequencing was done on a sample of PBMCs. These receptors all stem from a female donor in good health and CMV-seronegative. Each CDR3 is given with its conserved first and last residue. The order of the fields is clone size, V gene, J gene, D gene, CDR3 DNA, CDR3 protein. The D gene is left open where the match is weak. Size values are once, few and many counts, or a class for expanded clones, and some rows have none.

.,TRBV23-1,TRBJ2-6,TRBD2,TGCGCCAGCGGATGGACTAGCGGCTCTGGGGCCAACGTCCTGACTTTC,CASGWTSGSGANVLTF
once,TRBV7-3,TRBJ1-6,.,TGTGCCAGCAGCTCCCGACTTAATTCACCCCTCCACTTT,CASSSRLNSPLHF
.,TRBV5-4,TRBJ2-7,.,TGTGCCAGCGGCCCTATCGGGGGAAACGAGCAGTACTTC,CASGPIGGNEQYF
.,TRBV11-2,TRBJ2-7,.,TGTGCCAGCAGCTCTGTCTCCTACGAGCAGTACTTC,CASSSVSYEQYF
.,TRBV2,TRBJ2-3,TRBD1,TGTGCCAGCAGTGAACACGGACAGGGTCCAGATACGCAGTATTTT,CASSEHGQGPDTQYF
.,TRBV4-3,TRBJ2-2,.,TGCGCCAGCAGCCAAGGAAGGGGAAGGGAGCTGTTTTTT,CASSQGRGRELFF
.,TRBV5-8,TRBJ1-1,.,TGTGCCAGCAGCTTGGGTCCCCACGGCACTGAAGCTTTCTTT,CASSLGPHGTEAFF
.,TRBV19,TRBJ2-3,TRBD1,TGTGCCAGTAGCACTGGGGACAGTACCTTCACAGATACGCAGTATTTT,CASSTGDSTFTDTQYF
.,TRBV14,TRBJ2-2,.,TGTGCCAGCAGCCAAGTGGGGCCTAACACCGGGGAGCTGTTTTTT,CASSQVGPNTGELFF
.,TRBV4-3,TRBJ1-5,TRBD1,TGCGCCAGCAGCCGGGCGGTTTCGGGACAGGGGGCGTCAGCCCAGCATTTT,CASSRAVSGQGASAQHF
.,TRBV9,TRBJ2-5,TRBD1,TGTGCCAGCAGCGTAGATAGGGACAGGGGTTTCGAGACCCAGTACTTC,CASSVDRDRGFETQYF